The 5 T cell receptor beta chains below come from one sample, sequenced in a study of CD8 T cells in Susac syndrome. The RNA input was roughly 0.45 to 1 ug, and it was reverse transcribed with random hexamers. TCRdb redid the calling of the immunoSEQ multiplex PCR reads with MiXCR, one entry per CDR3 protein. The sample has about 430,000 distinct CDR3 sequences, around 85% seen once; the top ten hold about 0.12%. The sequencing input was CD8+ T cells from PBMCs. These receptor sequences come from a human donor with multiple sclerosis.

The V gene is TRBV7-8, the J gene TRBJ2-1, with a weak D call TRBD2 (6 bases). This CDR3 is 15 amino acids long. The V end lost 4 bases, the J end lost 2 bases, and 12 bases lay between the germline ends. Germline-derived CDR1 and CDR2 are SGHVS and FQNEAQ. CDR3 nucleotides: TGTGCCAGCAGCTCCCCCCGGGGGACCTACAATGAGCAGTTCTTC. Its protein is CASSSPRGTYNEQFF. The full variable domain, its missing parts supplied by reference TRBV7-8 and TRBJ2-1, is GAGVSQSPRYKVAKRGQDVALRCDPISGHVSLFWYQQALGQGPEFLTYFQNEAQLDKSGLPSDRFFAERPEGSVSTLKIQRTQQEDSAVYLCASSSPRGTYNEQFFGPGTRLTVL.

This chain connects TRBV11-2 to TRBJ1-1; tentative D call: TRBD1 (5 bases). Germline V lookup: CDR1 SGHAT, CDR2 FQNNGV. The ends were cut back, 3 bases at V and 0 bases at J, with 11 bases in the middle. The CDR3 is 15 amino acids. The CDR3 coding sequence is TGTGCCAGCAGCTTCCCGGGACTCCTGAACACTGAAGCTTTCTTT. Its protein product is CASSFPGLLNTEAFF. Based on the CDR3 plus reference TRBV11-2 and TRBJ1-1, the full variable domain is EAGVAQSPRYKIIEKRQSVAFWCNPISGHATLYWYQQILGQGPKLLIQFQNNGVVDDSQLPKDRFSAERLKGVDSTLKIQPAKLEDSAVYLCASSFPGLLNTEAFFGQGTRLTVV.

The chain's CDR3 is CASSQEMSLMNTEAFF. In DNA, the CDR3 is TGCGCCAGCAGCCAAGAAATGTCCCTCATGAACACTGAAGCTTTCTTT. The chain combines TRBV4-1 with TRBJ1-1; D not resolved. The CDR3 spans 16 residues. Germline values: CDR1 MGHRA, CDR2 YSYEKL. The V end lost 0 bases, the J end lost 0 bases, and 11 bases lay between the germline ends.

V gene TRBV2 combines with J gene TRBJ2-5; 7 bases are a match to TRBD2. The CDR3 consists of 16 residues. V gave up 8 bases and J gave up 5 bases; unmatched junction bases: 17. Germline lookup yields CDR1 SNHLY and CDR2 FYNNEI. The CDR3 region is CASGRRESGGMETQYF. CDR3 coding DNA: TGTGCCAGCGGGCGGCGGGAGAGTGGGGGAATGGAGACCCAGTACTTC.

The chain couples TRBV18 to TRBJ2-3; the D call may be TRBD1 or TRBD2 (5 bases each). V was cut by 8 bases and J by 4 bases, with 16 bases left in between. Germline CDR1 is KGHSH and CDR2 is LQKENI. The CDR3 has 14 amino acids. The CDR3 region is CASRREGFADTQYF. For the CDR3, the DNA is TGTGCCAGCCGCCGTGAGGGGTTCGCAGATACGCAGTATTTT.